This T cell receptor (beta chain) was recorded in a study of blood T cells in healthy people across ages. Study findings and constraints: Naive T cell percentage by flow cytometry tracked strongly with beta diversity. Not knowing donor CMV status may have confounded expanded clonotype changes.

As concerns this clonotype: Its cognate antigen is unknown.

In germline, CDR1 is SGHDN, CDR2 FVKESK. The CDR3 totals 17 residues. The V segment lost 1 base and the J segment 6 bases; nucleotides outside the gene matches: 8. The sample, about 10 milliliters of peripheral blood, was drawn from each donor. Together with a sample-barcoded 5' primer, a J-beta primer mix was included in a second PCR lasting about 7 to 12 cycles. TCRdb recomputed calls from the 5' RACE reads with MiXCR, one row per CDR3 protein. The sample contains around 690,000 distinct CDR3 sequences, roughly 50% of which appear only once. This sequence was found in a man in his fifties or sixties in good health. This chain joins TRBV14 and TRBJ2-1; 11 nucleotides line up with TRBD2. Input material: blood. CDR3 in amino acids: CASSQARLAGLLNEQFF. DNA for the CDR3: TGTGCCAGCAGCCAAGCGAGACTAGCGGGGCTACTCAATGAGCAGTTCTTC.